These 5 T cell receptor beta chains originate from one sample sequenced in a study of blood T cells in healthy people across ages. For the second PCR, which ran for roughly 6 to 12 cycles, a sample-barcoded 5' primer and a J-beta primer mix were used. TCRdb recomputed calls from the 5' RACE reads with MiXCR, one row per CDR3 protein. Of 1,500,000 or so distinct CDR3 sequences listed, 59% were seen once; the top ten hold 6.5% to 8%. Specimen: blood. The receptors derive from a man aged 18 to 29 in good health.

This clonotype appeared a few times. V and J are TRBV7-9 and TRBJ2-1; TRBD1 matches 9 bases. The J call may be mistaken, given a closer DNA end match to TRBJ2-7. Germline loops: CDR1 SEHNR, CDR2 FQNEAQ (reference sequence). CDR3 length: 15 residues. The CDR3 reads CASSLLRDRVHEQYF. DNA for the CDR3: TGTGCCAGCAGCCTACTCCGGGACAGGGTCCACGAGCAGTACTTC.

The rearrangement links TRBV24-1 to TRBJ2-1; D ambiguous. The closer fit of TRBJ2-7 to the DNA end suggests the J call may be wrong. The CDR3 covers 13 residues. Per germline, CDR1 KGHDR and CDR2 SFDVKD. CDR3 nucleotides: TGTGCCACCAGTCTGGGCGCAACCAATGAGCAGTACTTC. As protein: CATSLGATNEQYF.

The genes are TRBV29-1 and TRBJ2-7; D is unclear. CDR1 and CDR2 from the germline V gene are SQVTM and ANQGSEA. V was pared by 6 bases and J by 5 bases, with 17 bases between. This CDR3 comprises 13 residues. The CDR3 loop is CSVPPLIWDEQYF. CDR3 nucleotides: TGCAGCGTCCCGCCCCTGATCTGGGACGAGCAGTACTTC.

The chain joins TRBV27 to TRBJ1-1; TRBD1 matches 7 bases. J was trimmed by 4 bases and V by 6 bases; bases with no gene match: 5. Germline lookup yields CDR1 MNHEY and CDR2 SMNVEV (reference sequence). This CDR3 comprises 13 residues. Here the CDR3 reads CASRDRLFTEAFF. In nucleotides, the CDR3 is TGTGCCAGCAGGGACAGGCTTTTCACTGAAGCTTTCTTT.

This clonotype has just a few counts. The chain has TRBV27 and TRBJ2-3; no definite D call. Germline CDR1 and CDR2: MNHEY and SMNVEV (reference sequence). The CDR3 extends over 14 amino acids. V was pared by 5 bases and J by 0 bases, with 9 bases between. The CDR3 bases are TGTGCCAGCAGTCCATCCACGAGCACAGATACGCAGTATTTT. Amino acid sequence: CASSPSTSTDTQYF.